Listed below are T cell receptor beta chains from one sample, sequenced in a study of control samples from healthy donors and cancer patients. Sequencing was performed with immunoSEQ multiplex PCR; in TCRdb, only in-frame clones are kept and a portion is missing. Of about 120,000 clones listed, approximately 89% are singletons. The specimen sequenced was blood. The receptor set was obtained from a man aged 35-49 years in good health. CDR3s include the opening cysteine and the closing phenylalanine or tryptophan. Each record gives: D gene, V gene, clone size, J gene, CDR3 protein, CDR3 DNA. The D gene is left open where the match is weak. Part of the rows lack a size; the others show once, few, many or a class for expanded clones.

>NA|TRBV19|NA|TRBJ1-1
CASSTGHSFTEAFF
TGTGCCAGTAGTACGGGACACTCCTTCACTGAAGCTTTCTTT
>NA|TRBV15|NA|TRBJ1-6
CATSSGRVSSPLHF
TGTGCCACCAGCAGCGGCAGGGTCTCTTCACCCCTCCACTTT
>NA|TRBV20-1|NA|TRBJ1-2
CSAPGLEDTF
TGCAGTGCGCCTGGGCTAGAGGACACCTTC
>NA|TRBV6-1|NA|TRBJ2-3
CASSEGSLSTDTQYF
TGTGCCAGCAGTGAAGGGAGCCTTAGCACAGATACGCAGTATTTT
>TRBD1|TRBV5-1|NA|TRBJ1-2
CASSLTGDVNYGYTF
TGCGCCAGCAGCTTGACAGGGGATGTTAACTATGGCTACACCTTC
>NA|TRBV5-1|NA|TRBJ1-1
CASSPESWAANTEAFF
TGCGCCAGCAGCCCCGAGTCTTGGGCAGCGAACACTGAAGCTTTCTTT
>TRBD1|TRBV4-1|NA|TRBJ2-7
CASSLGQVPYEQYF
TGCGCCAGCAGCCTCGGACAGGTCCCCTACGAGCAGTACTTC
>TRBD2|TRBV11-3|NA|TRBJ2-2
CASSRLKIQRGFGGELFF
TGTGCCAGCAGCCGACTAAAGATCCAGCGGGGGTTTGGCGGGGAGCTGTTTTTT
>TRBD1|TRBV5-4|NA|TRBJ1-4
CASSSGTGRNEKLFF
TGTGCCAGCAGCTCTGGGACAGGGCGAAATGAAAAACTGTTTTTT
>NA|TRBV19|few|TRBJ1-1
CASSSTLGVVRRTEAFF
TGTGCCAGTAGCTCAACCCTTGGAGTTGTCCGGAGGACTGAAGCTTTCTTT
>TRBD1|TRBV29-1|NA|TRBJ2-2
CSVQSDRARAGELFF
TGCAGCGTTCAGTCGGACAGGGCGAGGGCCGGGGAGCTGTTTTTT
>TRBD1|TRBV11-3|NA|TRBJ2-7
CASSLDPDRGSYEQYF
TGTGCCAGCAGCTTAGACCCGGACAGGGGCTCCTACGAGCAGTACTTC
>TRBD2|TRBV19|NA|TRBJ2-3
CASRVTSVSSDTQYF
TGTGCCAGTAGAGTGACTAGCGTTTCATCAGATACGCAGTATTTT
>NA|TRBV4-1|NA|TRBJ1-4
CASSQVGDEKLFF
TGCGCCAGCAGCCAAGTTGGGGATGAAAAACTGTTTTTT
>NA|TRBV11-3|NA|TRBJ2-2
CASSLVRSRELFF
TGTGCCAGCAGCTTAGTGAGGTCCCGGGAGCTGTTTTTT
>TRBD1|TRBV27|NA|TRBJ1-5
CASTLGTENYSNQPQHF
TGTGCCAGCACTCTTGGGACAGAAAATTATAGCAATCAGCCCCAGCATTTT
>TRBD1|TRBV24-1|once|TRBJ2-2
CATSDLTGWDTGELFF
TGTGCCACCAGTGATCTGACAGGGTGGGACACCGGGGAGCTGTTTTTT
>TRBD1|TRBV7-9|NA|TRBJ2-7
CASSLAARTGGSYEQYF
TGTGCCAGCAGCTTAGCCGCAAGGACAGGGGGTTCCTACGAGCAGTACTTC
>TRBD1|TRBV11-2|NA|TRBJ2-2
CASSTDRVVTGELFF
TGTGCCAGCAGCACGGACAGGGTCGTTACCGGGGAGCTGTTTTTT
>TRBD1|TRBV9|NA|TRBJ2-7
CASSVGTGAINEQYF
TGTGCCAGCAGCGTAGGGACAGGGGCCATAAACGAGCAGTACTTC
>TRBD1|TRBV15|NA|TRBJ1-2
CATSGTGTGVEYGYTF
TGTGCCACCAGCGGCACCGGGACAGGGGTTGAATATGGCTACACCTTC
>NA|TRBV6-2/TRBV6-3|NA|TRBJ2-2
CASSLTENTGELFF
TGTGCCAGCAGCCTGACAGAGAACACCGGGGAGCTGTTTTTT
>NA|TRBV4-2|NA|TRBJ2-5
CASSQVGDYQETQYF
TGTGCCAGCAGCCAAGTCGGGGACTACCAAGAGACCCAGTACTTC
>NA|TRBV5-6|NA|TRBJ2-2
CASSLYMGPGELFF
TGTGCCAGCAGCTTGTATATGGGGCCCGGGGAGCTGTTTTTT
>NA|TRBV7-8|NA|TRBJ1-5
CASSLRGNSNQPQHF
TGTGCCAGCAGCTTACGCGGGAATAGCAATCAGCCCCAGCATTTT
>NA|TRBV25-1|NA|TRBJ2-1
CASSEYSRYNEQFF
TGTGCCAGCAGTGAATATTCTAGATACAATGAGCAGTTCTTC
>TRBD2|TRBV7-9|once|TRBJ2-1
CASSLGGGGRNEQFF
TGTGCCAGCAGCTTAGGCGGGGGTGGACGTAATGAGCAGTTCTTC
>TRBD2|TRBV4-2|NA|TRBJ2-7
CASSQDSGGGGYYEQYF
TGTGCCAGCAGCCAAGATTCTGGCGGGGGGGGGTACTACGAGCAGTACTTC
>NA|TRBV11-3|NA|TRBJ1-1
CASSLDGVETEAFF
TGTGCCAGCAGCTTAGATGGTGTAGAGACTGAAGCTTTCTTT
>TRBD2|TRBV5-1|NA|TRBJ2-1
CASSSGGETYNEQFF
TGCGCCAGCAGCTCCGGGGGGGAGACCTACAATGAGCAGTTCTTC
>TRBD1|TRBV2|NA|TRBJ1-6
CASSGTASSYNSPLHF
TGTGCCAGCAGCGGGACAGCGAGCTCCTATAATTCACCCCTCCACTTT
>NA|TRBV5-8|NA|TRBJ1-5
CASSLRGGNQPQHF
TGTGCCAGCAGCTTGAGAGGTGGCAATCAGCCCCAGCATTTT
>TRBD1|TRBV4-3|NA|TRBJ1-2
CASSQSVGQAYGYTF
TGCGCCAGCAGCCAATCGGTCGGACAGGCTTATGGCTACACCTTC
>TRBD1|TRBV5-6|NA|TRBJ1-6
CASSDRTGWNSPLHF
TGTGCCAGCAGCGACCGGACAGGTTGGAATTCACCCCTCCACTTT
>TRBD1|TRBV6-6|NA|TRBJ2-7
CASSYATGDPYEQYF
TGTGCCAGCAGTTACGCGACAGGGGATCCGTACGAGCAGTACTTC
>TRBD2|TRBV7-3|NA|TRBJ2-3
CASSSGLAGRTDTQYF
TGTGCCAGCAGCTCAGGACTAGCGGGGAGAACAGATACGCAGTATTTT
>TRBD1|TRBV2|NA|TRBJ1-2
CASRGAPDRVRGYTF
TGTGCCAGCAGGGGGGCCCCGGACAGGGTTCGTGGCTACACCTTC
>NA|TRBV5-1|few|TRBJ1-3
CASSLPPANTIYF
TGCGCCAGCAGCTTGCCCCCAGCGAACACCATATATTTT
>NA|TRBV4-2|NA|TRBJ1-2
CASSQEPLGGLYGYTF
TGTGCCAGCAGCCAAGAACCATTGGGGGGCCTCTATGGCTACACCTTC
>TRBD1|TRBV7-2|NA|TRBJ1-6
CASSGKAGQKTSPLHF
TGTGCCAGCAGCGGAAAAGCGGGACAGAAAACTTCACCCCTCCACTTT
>TRBD1|TRBV3-1/TRBV3-2|NA|TRBJ2-5
CASSSWDRDVQETQYF
TGTGCCAGCAGCTCTTGGGACAGGGATGTCCAAGAGACCCAGTACTTC
>NA|TRBV9|NA|TRBJ1-2
CASSTLGTSYGYTF
TGTGCCAGCAGCACATTGGGCACAAGCTATGGCTACACCTTC
>NA|TRBV7-2|once|TRBJ2-5
CASRRGGFETQYF
TGTGCCAGCAGACGAGGGGGGTTCGAGACCCAGTACTTC
>TRBD1|TRBV24-1|few|TRBJ2-1
CATSGTGSYNEQFF
TGTGCCACCAGTGGGACAGGTTCCTACAATGAGCAGTTCTTC
>NA|TRBV19|NA|TRBJ1-2
CASSTGRINYGYTF
TGTGCCAGTAGTACCGGGAGAATAAACTATGGCTACACCTTC
>NA|TRBV27|NA|TRBJ2-1
CASTHWGQANEQFF
TGTGCCAGCACCCATTGGGGTCAGGCGAATGAGCAGTTCTTC
>NA|TRBV7-8|NA|TRBJ1-3
CASSLTSRDTIYF
TGTGCCAGCAGCTTAACTAGCCGAGACACCATATATTTT
>NA|TRBV12-1|NA|TRBJ1-2
CASSWRRGCNGYTF
TGTGCCAGCAGCTGGCGCCGGGGGTGCAATGGCTACACCTTC
>NA|TRBV6-1|NA|TRBJ1-2
CASSEALVSYGYTF
TGTGCCAGCAGTGAAGCGTTAGTGAGCTATGGCTACACCTTC
>NA|TRBV19|NA|TRBJ2-6
CAARAGAGANVLTF
TGTGCCGCCAGGGCAGGGGCCGGGGCCAACGTCCTGACTTTC
>TRBD1|TRBV12-3/TRBV12-4|NA|TRBJ2-7
CASSTGGAGEQYF
TGTGCCAGCAGTACAGGGGGCGCGGGCGAGCAGTACTTC
>TRBD1|TRBV9|NA|TRBJ1-3
CASNAGTGGRRNTIYF
TGTGCCAGCAATGCCGGGACAGGGGGTAGGAGAAACACCATATATTTT
>TRBD1|TRBV19|NA|TRBJ1-1
CASSFGQGSFLPAFF
TGTGCCAGTAGTTTTGGACAGGGGTCGTTTCTCCCAGCTTTCTTT
>NA|TRBV18|NA|TRBJ1-1
CASSPRGDTEAFF
TGTGCCAGCTCACCAAGGGGTGACACTGAAGCTTTCTTT
>NA|TRBV2|NA|TRBJ1-5
CASSSGGSFNQPQHF
TGTGCCAGCAGTTCGGGGGGGTCCTTCAATCAGCCCCAGCATTTT